This TCR beta chain was captured by sequencing in a study of T cells in localized non-small cell lung cancer. General study findings and limits: A higher density of T cells in blood coincided with extended overall survival. The greatest T cell clonality was found in uninvolved adjacent lung (higher than in tumor). Heterogeneity cannot be ruled out, as sequencing used one tumor region only.

Here immunoSEQ multiplex PCR was the method, and the copy in TCRdb shows in-frame clones only, minus some. The top ten hold roughly 23% of the sample, which has more than 2,000 clones, around 17% seen once. J gave up 9 bases and V 3 bases, and 10 bases lay outside the gene matches. This CDR3 has 16 amino acids. A few counts support this clone. Its antigen remains unknown. The source of this sequence is an older female donor with stage I squamous cell lung carcinoma. The sequences come from lung tumor tissue, collected before any cancer treatment. The gene calls are TRBV23-1 and TRBJ2-1, with 11 bases lining up with TRBD2. TRBV23-1 qualifies as an ORF whose function is uncertain. The CDR3 spells CASSHDVLAGALEQFF. CDR3 nucleotides: TGCGCCAGCAGTCATGATGTACTAGCGGGAGCTCTTGAGCAGTTCTTC.